This paragraph covers one TCR beta chain sequence. Enrollment of patients from Seattle took place during active infection, with longitudinal follow-up. Losses at the gene ends were 8 bases for V and 5 bases for J; bases not matched to a gene: 14. The CDR3 totals 14 residues. Germline loops: CDR1 GTSNPN, CDR2 SVGIG (reference sequence). As processed by the authors: Amplified reference gene primers provided the basis for estimating nucleated cell counts. TCRdb keeps only in-frame clones here, not all; method: immunoSEQ multiplex PCR. V, J and clone size were drawn from that table, and D and trimming were deduced from the DNA. The table records roughly 310,000 clones, almost 90% of them present only once. The record originates from a study of blood T cell repertoires in COVID-19. Study-level background: In each case, the material was cDNA or gDNA derived from T cells, B-cell-depleted T cells, or PBMCs.

The gene calls are TRBV30 and TRBJ1-1; 7 bases line up with TRBD1. The source is a woman younger than 45 with COVID-19, enrolled during active disease. Material: peripheral blood. The CDR3 DNA sequence: TGTGCCCGTAGGACCAGGCTACAGGGGACTGAAGCTTTCTTT. Its protein product is CARRTRLQGTEAFF.